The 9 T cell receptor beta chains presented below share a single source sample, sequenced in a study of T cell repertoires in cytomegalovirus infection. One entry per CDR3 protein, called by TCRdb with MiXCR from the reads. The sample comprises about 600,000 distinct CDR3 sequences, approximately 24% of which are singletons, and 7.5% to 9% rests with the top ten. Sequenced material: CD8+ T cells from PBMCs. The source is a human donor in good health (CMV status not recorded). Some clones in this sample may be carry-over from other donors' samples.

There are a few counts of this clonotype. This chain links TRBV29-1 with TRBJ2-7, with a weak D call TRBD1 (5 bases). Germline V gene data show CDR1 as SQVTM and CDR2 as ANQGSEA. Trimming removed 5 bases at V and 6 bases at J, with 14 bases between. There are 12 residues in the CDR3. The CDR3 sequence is CSVLSLRGEQYF. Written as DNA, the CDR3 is TGCAGCGTTTTATCCCTTAGGGGCGAGCAGTACTTC.

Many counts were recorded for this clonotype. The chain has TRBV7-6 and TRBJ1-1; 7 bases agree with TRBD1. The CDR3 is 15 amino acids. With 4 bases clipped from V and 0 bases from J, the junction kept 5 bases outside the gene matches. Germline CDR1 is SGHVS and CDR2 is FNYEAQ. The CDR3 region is CASSSSGGLNTEAFF. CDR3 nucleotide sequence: TGTGCCAGCAGCTCCTCAGGGGGGTTGAACACTGAAGCTTTCTTT.

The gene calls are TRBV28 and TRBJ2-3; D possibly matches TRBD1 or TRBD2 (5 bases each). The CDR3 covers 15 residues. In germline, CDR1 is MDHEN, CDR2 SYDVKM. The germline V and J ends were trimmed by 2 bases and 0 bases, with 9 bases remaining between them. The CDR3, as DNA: TGTGCCAGCAGTTTACACGGGGCAAGCACAGATACGCAGTATTTT. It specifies CASSLHGASTDTQYF.

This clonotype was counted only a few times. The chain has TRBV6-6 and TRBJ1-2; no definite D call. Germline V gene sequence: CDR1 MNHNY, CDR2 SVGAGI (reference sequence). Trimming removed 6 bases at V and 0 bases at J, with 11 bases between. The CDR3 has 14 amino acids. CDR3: CASSHGDPNYGYTF. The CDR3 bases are TGTGCCAGCAGCCACGGGGATCCTAACTATGGCTACACCTTC.

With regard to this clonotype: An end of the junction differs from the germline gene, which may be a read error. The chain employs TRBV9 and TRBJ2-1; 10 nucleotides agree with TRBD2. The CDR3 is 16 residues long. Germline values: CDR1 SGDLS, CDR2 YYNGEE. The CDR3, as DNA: TGTGCCAGCAGTCTCAGCGGGGGGGCGTCCTTCAATGAGCAGTTCTTC. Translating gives CASSLSGGASFNEQFF.

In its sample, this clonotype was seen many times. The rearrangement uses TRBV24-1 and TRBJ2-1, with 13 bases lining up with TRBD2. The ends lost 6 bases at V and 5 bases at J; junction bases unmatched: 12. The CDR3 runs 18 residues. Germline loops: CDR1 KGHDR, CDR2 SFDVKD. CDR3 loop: CATSPRAGTSGTNNEQFF. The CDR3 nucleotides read TGTGCCACCAGTCCCAGAGCCGGGACTAGCGGGACTAACAATGAGCAGTTCTTC.

The CDR3 sequence: CASSPDGQGPSYEQYF. The CDR3, as DNA: TGTGCCAGCTCACCAGACGGACAGGGGCCTTCCTACGAGCAGTACTTC. This chain connects TRBV18 to TRBJ2-7; 9 bases map to TRBD1. This CDR3 is 16 amino acids long. Looked up from germline, CDR1 is KGHSH and CDR2 is LQKENI. V was pared by 2 bases and J by 1 base, with 6 bases of the junction left unmatched.

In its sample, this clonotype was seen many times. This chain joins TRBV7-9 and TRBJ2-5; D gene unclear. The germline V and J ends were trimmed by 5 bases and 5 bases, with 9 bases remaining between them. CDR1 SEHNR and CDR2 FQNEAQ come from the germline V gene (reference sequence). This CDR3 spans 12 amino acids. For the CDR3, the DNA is TGTGCCAGCAGCGGCTCAACCGAGACCCAGTACTTC. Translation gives CASSGSTETQYF.

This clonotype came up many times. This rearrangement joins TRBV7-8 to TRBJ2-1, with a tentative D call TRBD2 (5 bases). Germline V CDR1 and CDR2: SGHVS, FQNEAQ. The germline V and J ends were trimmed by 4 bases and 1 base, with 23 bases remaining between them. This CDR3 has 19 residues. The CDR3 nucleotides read TGTGCCAGCAGCTCCGTAGGGCGTGGGAGTTTAAAGTCCTACAATGAGCAGTTCTTC. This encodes CASSSVGRGSLKSYNEQFF.